This T cell receptor beta chain was identified in a study of cytomegalovirus exposure and HLA in healthy donors (dated by TCRdb to the late 2010s). For the study in its entirety: An earlier analysis of roughly 610 of the donors reported under 300 Gb of sequence data and some 110 million unique TCR beta sequences obtained from 180 million or so T cells. The aim of the study was to test whether cataloging public T cell receptors could identify signatures of past pathogen exposure. Donor age, sex, ethnicity and CMV serostatus were collected together with the repertoire data. Four or five DR-DQ haplotypes were handled as single units for association and clustering because linkage in the cohort was strong. A later analysis re-analyzed previously published TCR beta repertoires from 550 to 700 donors and added high-resolution HLA genotyping to study TCR occurrence patterns. An earlier analysis of some 600 of the donors applied high-throughput TCR beta sequencing to assess whether each TCR beta V gene segment acted as functional or pseudogenic. Of the 350 to 450 genotyped donors, approximately 83% fell in the genetic ancestry cluster associated with self-reported Caucasian donors. The number of donors typed differed by locus, with 629-630 for A, B, C, DRB1 and DQB1, 522 for DQA1, over 600 for DPA1, and some 450 for DPB1. Using immunosequencing, the study profiled T cell repertoires from about 610 subjects and related those repertoires to cytomegalovirus serostatus. Among about 370 genotyped donors of the cohort, an average of approximately 200,000 unique TCR beta nucleotide sequences was sequenced per donor, of which about 18% were non-productive. The later analysis used no new phenotypic data to find candidate immune exposures, relying instead on TCR beta sequences and their occurrence across donors. HLA typing covered class I and class II loci at four-digit resolution. Besides the first cohort of around 670 subjects, a separate validation cohort made up of 120 different subjects was used. An early release covering roughly 580 HLA-typed donors comprised about 300 gigabases of sequencing data and around 80 million unique TCR sequences. Every repertoire in the discovery cohort had been generated on one and the same sequencing platform. A later genetic analysis used genome-wide SNP genotypes for about 65% of the 666 donors, treating that subset as a discovery cohort. To predict cytomegalovirus infection status, the study brought together high-throughput TCR immunosequencing, statistical association of individual TCRs with disease status, and machine learning.

Overall study outcomes, separate from this receptor: Because the 87-base-pair reads could not distinguish some IMGT-functional V segments, including TRBV6-2 and TRBV6-3, those segments were excluded. Correlated functional status among segregating V segments might be attributable to linkage disequilibrium, but an unknown experimental factor could not be ruled out. According to the authors, the approach could potentially be generalized to other disease states and immunological phenotypes. In the study, some 160 TCR beta chains were listed as associated with cytomegalovirus. A later analysis reported that several top co-occurrence clusters appeared linked to parvovirus B19, influenza, CMV and Epstein-Barr virus. A group of highly shared sequence variants was considered likely to be a technical artifact of the sequencing pipeline. The cohort was sequenced for TCR beta chains only, and without alpha or paired-chain data the features that could be detected were limited. CMV serostatus was the only immune exposure information available for the cohort. A further reported finding was that TCR beta sequences accurately predicted the HLA-A and HLA-B alleles for most subjects in the first cohort. The earlier analysis of 587 of the donors excluded some 15 rarely observed V segments, including chromosome 9 orphons, because counts were too low. Cytomegalovirus status was reported to be diagnosed by the classifier with high specificity and sensitivity in both the original and validation cohorts. In a later analysis, the rate of TCR association differed among HLA loci, with DRB1 alleles having the most associated TCRs and HLA-C alleles having the fewest. Specific HLA alleles were associated with about 17,000 TCR beta sequences at a false discovery rate of 0.05 in a later analysis. In a later analysis, HLA-associated TCR beta chains were found to be more clonally expanded and to have lower generation probabilities than equally common non-associated chains. Strong co-occurrence of HLA alleles, especially DR and DQ, made assigning TCR associations to individual alleles difficult. V-gene and J-gene trimming of TCR beta chains was associated with a missense DCLRE1C variant in a later genetic analysis, and the association was replicated in an independent cohort. In an earlier analysis of more than 500 of the donors, most TCR beta V segments appeared in productive rearrangements about 87% or about 30% of the time, broadly matching IMGT annotations. In vitro tests confirmed that a few of the cytomegalovirus-associated TCR beta chains recognize cytomegalovirus antigens. In a later genetic analysis, fewer N-insertions in productive TCRs were reported among donors in an Asian-associated ancestry cluster than the 666-donor mean. The presence/absence analyses assumed that sequencing depth was roughly uniform across donors, and that assumption may not be true. Because some donors lacked HLA typing at each locus, the association tests relied only on the typed subset. Across donors, most TCR sequences were observed very rarely, whereas some public TCRs were present in many individuals. A later analysis found that most CMV-associated TCR beta chains appeared HLA-restricted, with HLA associations seemingly driven largely by CMV exposure.

Including the terminal cysteine and phenylalanine, the CDR3 comprises 15 residues. The CDR3 DNA has 45 bases and is translated from base 1. Based on the germline V gene (reference sequence), the CDR1 and CDR2 sequences are MNHEY and SMNVEV. V gives up 5 bases and J gives up 2 bases, and the segment between their germline ends measures 14 bases. Notes on this clone: No antigen is known for it. No base-level quality is on record; no much larger clone is a single base apart.

The receptor library was made with the immunoSEQ multiplex PCR assay. For the multiplex PCR, a mixture combining 60 forward primers for TCR Vbeta segments and 13 reverse primers for TCR Jbeta segments was used. The CDR3 region of rearranged TCR beta genes was amplified from genomic DNA by a multiplex PCR assay. On the Illumina HiSeq System, the amplified TCR beta libraries were sequenced as 87-base-pair reads. In the source study's methods: A later analysis counted about 80 million unique TCR beta chains across the 670 or so repertoires, and roughly 9.9 million of these chains were shared by at least two donors. A nearest-neighbor algorithm error-corrected the raw reads and collapsed the reads into unique sequences, merging closely related sequences to remove PCR and sequencing errors. CDR3 sequences were aligned to IMGT reference sequences to assign V, D and J gene segments. For a sequence to be retained, a match of at least six nucleotides was required to both a V gene segment and a J gene segment. Rearrangements were classified as productive when the CDR3 lacked stop codons and remained in frame with V and J, and all other rearrangements were classified as non-productive. Following IMGT convention, CDR3 was defined as the stretch from the second conserved V-encoded cysteine to the conserved J-encoded phenylalanine. Sequences without an unambiguous match to a single V gene segment were excluded from the earlier analysis of a few hundred of the donors. An earlier analysis of several hundred of the donors called V segments functional above 56.7% productive rearrangements and segregating when the between-donor standard deviation exceeded 5%. A statistical classification framework was built for diagnosing cytomegalovirus status from the catalog of TCR beta chain sequences. V and J gene assignment, in a later analysis, came from comparing TCR nucleotide sequences with IMGT/GENE-DB human TR gene sequences. Using the TCRdist pipeline, a later analysis assigned CDR3 sequences along with most-parsimonious VDJ recombination scenarios. In a later analysis, every TCR beta chain was defined by the combination of its CDR3 amino acid sequence and its V-gene family, and reads without a unique V-gene family were dropped. A later analysis removed 600 or so highly shared, low-generation-probability nucleotide sequences to deal with suspected cross-contamination and a sequencing artifact. In a later analysis, a clonal expansion index for each public chain was calculated from normalized within-repertoire ranks of inferred template counts. Generation probabilities in a later analysis came from a VDJ recombination model fitted to out-of-frame rearrangements, and those results were checked against IGoR. A later analysis scored TCR-TCR, TCR-HLA and TCR-CMV co-occurrence with hypergeometric tests, applying a repertoire-size bias correction to TCR pairs. To estimate false discovery rates, a later analysis permuted the HLA or CMV assignments 20 times. In a later analysis, co-occurring TCRs were grouped using DBSCAN, with TCRdist sequence similarity added in when clustering inside HLA-allele-positive subsets. Co-occurrence clustering excluded repertoires with fewer than 30,000 or more than 120,000 public chains, plus five with anomalous nucleotide sharing. The immuneACCESS repertoire file appears here via TCRdb, limited to in-frame rearrangements. These files lack a portion of the clones; in checked studies, under half of the deficit traces to unresolved V genes, and the cause of the others is not known. The V and J calls and clone size were taken over from that table, and D and trimming were inferred from the DNA. Present in this sample are about 140,000 clones, roughly three quarters of which were seen just once. The top ten clonotypes cover 1.5% to 2% of the sample.

The cohort consisted of 666 healthy bone marrow donors. All cohort members were sampled while nominally healthy, although unrecorded immune exposures were likely present. The donor tested CMV seronegative, placing the donor among the 300 to 450 seronegative members of the cohort. A peripheral blood sample was provided by each donor, and peripheral blood mononuclear cells were used for TCR beta sequencing. The Qiagen DNeasy Blood Extraction Kit was used to extract genomic DNA from the blood cell samples. This receptor was identified in a woman in her 30s in good health and CMV-seronegative. The specimen was PBMCs. The rearranged segments are TRBV27 and TRBJ2-3; the D region possibly corresponds to TRBD1 (6 bases align). This receptor has the CDR3 CASSKGVLNTDTQYF. The DNA sequence follows: TGTGCCAGCAGTAAGGGGGTCCTTAACACAGATACGCAGTATTTT.